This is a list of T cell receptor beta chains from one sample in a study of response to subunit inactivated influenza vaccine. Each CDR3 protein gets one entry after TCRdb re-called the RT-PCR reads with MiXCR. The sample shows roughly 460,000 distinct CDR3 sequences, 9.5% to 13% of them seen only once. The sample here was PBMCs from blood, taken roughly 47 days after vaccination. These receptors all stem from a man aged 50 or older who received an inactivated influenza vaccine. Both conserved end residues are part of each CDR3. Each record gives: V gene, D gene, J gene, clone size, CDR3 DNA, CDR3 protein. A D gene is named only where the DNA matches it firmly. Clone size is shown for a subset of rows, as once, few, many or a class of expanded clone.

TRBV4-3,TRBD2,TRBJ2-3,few,TGCGCCAGCAGCCAAGGACTGCGGGAGAATTCAGATACGCAGTATTTT,CASSQGLRENSDTQYF
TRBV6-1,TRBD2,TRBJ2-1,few,TGTGCCAGCAGGCACGAAGCGGGGGCCTACAATGAGCAGTTCTTC,CASRHEAGAYNEQFF
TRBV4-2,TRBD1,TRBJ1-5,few,TGTGCCAGCAGCCAAGATTACAGGGGAAATCAGCCCCAGCATTTT,CASSQDYRGNQPQHF
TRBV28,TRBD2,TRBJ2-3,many,TGTGCCAGCAGTTGGGAGTTGCTAGCGGGAGACAGCACAGATACGCAGTATTTT,CASSWELLAGDSTDTQYF
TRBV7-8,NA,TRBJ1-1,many,TGTGCCAGCCTGCCGGAATATCTCATCACTGAAGCTTTCTTT,CASLPEYLITEAFF
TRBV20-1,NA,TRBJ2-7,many,TGCAGTGCTCCACCGGGACAAGGATACGAGCAGTACTTC,CSAPPGQGYEQYF
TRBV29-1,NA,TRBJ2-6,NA,TGCAGCGTTGAAGATATCTACTCTGGGGCCATCGTCCTGACTTTC,CSVEDIYSGAIVLTF
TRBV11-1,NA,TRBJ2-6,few,TGTGCCAGCAGCACGGGACCGTCCTATCCCTCTGGGGCCAACGTCCTGACTTTC,CASSTGPSYPSGANVLTF
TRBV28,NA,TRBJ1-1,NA,TGTGCCAGCAGTCCCCACAGGGACACTGAAGCTTTCTTT,CASSPHRDTEAFF
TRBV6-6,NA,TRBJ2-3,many,TGTGCCAGCAGTTATTTGACAGATACGCAGTATTTT,CASSYLTDTQYF
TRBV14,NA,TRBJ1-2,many,TGTGCCAGCAGCCAAGACCTCACCGGGACATACTATGGCTACACCTTC,CASSQDLTGTYYGYTF
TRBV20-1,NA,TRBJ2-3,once,TGCAGTGCCCCTGATCGCATCGCAAATACGCAGTATTTT,CSAPDRIANTQYF
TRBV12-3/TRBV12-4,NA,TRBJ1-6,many,TGTGCCAGCAGGCGGTGGGGACAATCGAATTCACCCCTCCACTTT,CASRRWGQSNSPLHF
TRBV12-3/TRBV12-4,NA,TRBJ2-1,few,TGTGCCAGCACCGCCACTAGCCGGTTCAATGAGCAGTTCTTC,CASTATSRFNEQFF
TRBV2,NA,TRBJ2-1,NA,TGTGCCAGCAGTGCCGGGACCATAACCTACAATGAGCAGTTCTTC,CASSAGTITYNEQFF
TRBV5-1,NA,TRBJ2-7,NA,TGCGCCAGCAGCCCGGGACCAGTACCTGACTACGAGCAGTACTTC,CASSPGPVPDYEQYF
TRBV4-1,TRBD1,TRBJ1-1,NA,TGCGCCAGCAGTAGCCAGGGGGCGGGTGGCACTGAAGCTTTCTTT,CASSSQGAGGTEAFF
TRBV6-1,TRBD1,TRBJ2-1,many,TGTGCCAGTTGCGGTACAGGGGGCTATGAGCAGTTCTTC,CASCGTGGYEQFF
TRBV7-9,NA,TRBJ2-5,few,TGTGCCAGCAGCCCCACGTGGTCGGGCGAGACCCAGTACTTC,CASSPTWSGETQYF
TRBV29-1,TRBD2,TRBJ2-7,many,TGCAGCGTCAGGTCGGCGGGAGGGAGGTACGAGCAGTACTTC,CSVRSAGGRYEQYF
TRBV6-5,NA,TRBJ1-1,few,TGTGCCAGCAGTTATTCGGCTGAGGGGTCCACTGAAGCTTTCTTT,CASSYSAEGSTEAFF
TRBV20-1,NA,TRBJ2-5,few,TGCAGTGCTAGCAAGGGAACTAAAGAGACCCAGTACTTC,CSASKGTKETQYF
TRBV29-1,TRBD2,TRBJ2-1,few,TGCAGCGCACGATCCCCGCTTTGGACTAGCGGGGGGGCCGACTACAATGAGCAGTTCTTC,CSARSPLWTSGGADYNEQFF
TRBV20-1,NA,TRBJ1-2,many,TGCAGTGCTAGAGATCCCATCTTACAGGGTGGCGGCTACACCTTC,CSARDPILQGGGYTF
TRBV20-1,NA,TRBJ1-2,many,TGCAGTGCCCCATACAGGGCTAACTATGGCTACACCTTC,CSAPYRANYGYTF
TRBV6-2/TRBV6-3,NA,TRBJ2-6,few,TGTGCCAGCAGTTACTCCAGGGACTCTGGGGCCAACGTCCTGACTTTC,CASSYSRDSGANVLTF
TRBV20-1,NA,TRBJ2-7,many,TGCAGTGCTTTCTCGGGGTCCGCGACCTACGAGCAGTACTTC,CSAFSGSATYEQYF
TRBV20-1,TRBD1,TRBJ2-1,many,TGCAGTGCTGGCCCTGCGACCCCATACAGGGGGCATGGGGATGAGCAGTTCTTC,CSAGPATPYRGHGDEQFF
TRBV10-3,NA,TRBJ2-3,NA,TGTGCCATCAGTTCGGGACACACGACAGATACGCAGTATTTT,CAISSGHTTDTQYF
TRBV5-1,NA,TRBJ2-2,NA,TGCGCCAGCAGCCCCCCGGGGAACACCGGGGAGCTGTTTTTT,CASSPPGNTGELFF
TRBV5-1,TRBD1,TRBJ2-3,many,TGCGCCAGCAGCTTGGCCGGGACAGCTTACACAGATACGCAGTATTTT,CASSLAGTAYTDTQYF
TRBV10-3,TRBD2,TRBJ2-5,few,TGTGCCACCCTAAAAGCGGGAGAAGAGACCCAGTACTTC,CATLKAGEETQYF